The rows below give T cell receptor beta chains drawn from one sample of a study of blood T cell repertoires in COVID-19. This table comes from immunoSEQ multiplex PCR, and its TCRdb copy is limited to in-frame clones, with some not included. The sample has some 350,000 clones, around nine tenths seen once. The material sequenced was peripheral blood. The origin of the receptors is a woman aged 18-35 years who had recovered from COVID-19. Both conserved end residues are part of each CDR3. The D gene is left open where the match is weak. The size entry is marked missing in some rows and otherwise reads once, few, many or a size class.

>TRBJ1-3|TRBV6-5|-|-
TGTGCCAGCGCTTACAGGGACGACTCTGGAAACACCATATATTTT
CASAYRDDSGNTIYF
>TRBJ2-3|TRBV25-1|TRBD1|-
TGTGCCAGCGGGCAGAGGACAGGGGGGGCAGATACGCAGTATTTT
CASGQRTGGADTQYF
>TRBJ2-3|TRBV4-3|TRBD2|-
TGCGCCAGCAGCCAAGATTGGGAGTACGCGGGAGGGACAGATACGCAGTATTTT
CASSQDWEYAGGTDTQYF
>TRBJ1-1|TRBV5-6|-|-
TGTGCCAGCAGCTTGGGTTCAGCTGACCGCGGGAACACTGAAGCTTTCTTT
CASSLGSADRGNTEAFF
>TRBJ2-1|TRBV7-9|TRBD2|few
TGTGCCAGCAGCCCAAGTGGGACTAGAGTTGAGCAGTTCTTC
CASSPSGTRVEQFF
>TRBJ1-1|TRBV7-9|-|-
TGTGCCAGCAACCAAGATCCAGGGGTGGAAGCTTTCTTT
CASNQDPGVEAFF
>TRBJ2-5|TRBV5-4|-|-
TGTGCCAGCAGCTTGCAGGAGGGGTGGAGAGAGACCCAGTACTTC
CASSLQEGWRETQYF
>TRBJ2-3|TRBV27|-|-
TGTGCCAGCAGTCCAGCGGGTGGGGTGGATACGCAGTATTTT
CASSPAGGVDTQYF
>TRBJ1-5|TRBV7-2|-|once
TGTGCCAGCAGCCCCGCGGGGGGAGGAGAGGGGCCCCAGCATTTT
CASSPAGGGEGPQHF
>TRBJ1-5|TRBV12-3/TRBV12-4|-|-
TGTGCCAGCAGCCCGACAGTCAATCAGCCCCAGCATTTT
CASSPTVNQPQHF
>TRBJ2-3|TRBV5-6|TRBD2|-
TGTGCCTGCTCTAGCGGAGCTAGCACAGATACGCAGTATTTT
CACSSGASTDTQYF
>TRBJ1-1|TRBV3-1/TRBV3-2|TRBD1|once
TGTGCCAGCAGCCAAGGTAGGGGGCGGACATTGGCTTTCTTT
CASSQGRGRTLAFF
>TRBJ1-6|TRBV6-8|TRBD1|few
TGTGCCAGCACGGGGACAGCAGATTATAATTCACCCCTCCACTTT
CASTGTADYNSPLHF
>TRBJ1-2|TRBV7-9|-|-
TGTGCCAGCAGCTTCCAGGACTATGGCTACACCTTC
CASSFQDYGYTF